The sequence of this T cell receptor (beta chain) was determined in a study of CD8+ T cells in alopecia areata. Findings and caveats of the study: Both scalp clonality and the expanded CD8+ clones among the top 100 showed a significant decrease with tofacitinib.

Germline loops: CDR1 SNHLY, CDR2 FYNNEI. The V gene end was trimmed by 5 bases and the J gene end by 0 bases; junction bases not matched to a gene: 10. CDR3 length equals 17 residues. This clone was picked up a small number of times. Its antigen is as yet unknown. Sample treatment: oral pan-JAK inhibitor, 5-10 mg twice daily. Alopecia areata patients gave lesional scalp punch biopsies and peripheral blood samples. Reverse transcribed after extraction, RNA yielded cDNA as the sequencing template. Produced via immunoSEQ multiplex PCR; TCRdb's table is partial and in-frame only. Found here are a few thousand clones, around three fifths of them singletons; the top ten hold 8.6%.

The sample in question was skin, obtained between weeks 30 and 35, from a patient treated with tofacitinib. The chain is built from TRBV2 and TRBJ2-1, with 7 bases fitting TRBD2. The clonotype was recovered from a human donor with alopecia areata. The chain's CDR3 is CASSRRLAASSYNEQFF. The CDR3, as DNA: TGTGCCAGCAGTCGACGGCTAGCGGCAAGCTCCTACAATGAGCAGTTCTTC.